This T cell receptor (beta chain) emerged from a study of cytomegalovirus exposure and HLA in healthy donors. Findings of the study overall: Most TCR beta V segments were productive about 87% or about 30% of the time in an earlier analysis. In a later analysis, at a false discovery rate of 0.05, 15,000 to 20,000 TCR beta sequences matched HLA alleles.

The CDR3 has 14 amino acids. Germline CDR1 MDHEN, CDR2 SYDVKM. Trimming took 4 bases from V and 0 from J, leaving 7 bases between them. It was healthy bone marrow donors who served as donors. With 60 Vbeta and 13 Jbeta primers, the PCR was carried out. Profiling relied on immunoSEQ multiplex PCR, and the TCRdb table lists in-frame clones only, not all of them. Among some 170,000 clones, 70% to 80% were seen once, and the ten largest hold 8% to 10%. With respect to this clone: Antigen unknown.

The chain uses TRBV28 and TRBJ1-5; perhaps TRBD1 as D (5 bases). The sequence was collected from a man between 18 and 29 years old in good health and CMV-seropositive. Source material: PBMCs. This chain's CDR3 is CASSSRDSNQPQHF. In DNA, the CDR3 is TGTGCCAGCAGTTCCAGGGATAGCAATCAGCCCCAGCATTTT.